One sample yielded the 23 T cell receptor beta chains listed below, sequenced in a study of type 1 regulatory T cells. Each CDR3 protein is one row after TCRdb ran MiXCR on the reads. There are more than 50,000 distinct CDR3 sequences in the sample; less than 65% occur only once, and approximately 1.8% lies in the top ten. Their antigen targets remain unknown. Sequences were obtained from cultured non-Tr1 T cells, either the whole culture or a sorted T cell fraction (not recorded which). The receptors derive from a human donor in good health.

This clonotype has just a few counts. The V gene is TRBV18, the J gene TRBJ2-1, with D unresolved. V was pared by 6 bases and J by 3 bases, with 3 bases between. The CDR3 consists of 11 residues. The germline V gene has CDR1 KGHSH and CDR2 LQKENI. The CDR3 DNA follows: TGTGCCAGCTCCGACTACAATGAGCAGTTCTTC. Its translation: CASSDYNEQFF. Full variable domain (rest looked up from reference TRBV18 and TRBJ2-1): NAGVMQNPRHLVRRRGQEARLRCSPMKGHSHVYWYRQLPEEGLKFMVYLQKENIIDESGMPKERFSAEFPKEGPSILRIQQVVRGDSAAYFCASSDYNEQFFGPGTRLTVL.

CDR3 sequence (DNA): TGTGCCAGCAGCTTAAACAGGGGGCGTGTGAGAGAGACCCAGTACTTC. Encoded protein: CASSLNRGRVRETQYF. This rearrangement joins TRBV7-8 to TRBJ2-5; TRBD1 aligns across 9 bases. After removal of 2 bases from V and 4 bases from J, the junction contained 8 bases not matched to a gene. Germline CDR1 and CDR2: SGHVS and FQNEAQ. This CDR3 spans 16 amino acids.

The chain is built from TRBV5-1 and TRBJ2-1; 9 bases fit TRBD2. Per germline, CDR1 SGHRS and CDR2 YFSETQ. The length of the CDR3 is 15 residues. The trim removed 5 bases at V and 2 bases at J, leaving 5 bases unmatched. The chain's CDR3 is CASSSASGAYNEQFF. The CDR3 DNA reads TGCGCCAGCAGTTCAGCTAGCGGGGCCTACAATGAGCAGTTCTTC. Combining the CDR3 with reference TRBV5-1 and TRBJ2-1 gives the whole variable domain KAGVTQTPRYLIKTRGQQVTLSCSPISGHRSVSWYQQTPGQGLQFLFEYFSETQRNKGNFPGRFSGRQFSNSRSEMNVSTLELGDSALYLCASSSASGAYNEQFFGPGTRLTVL.

V and J are TRBV20-1 and TRBJ2-3; 11 bases are a match to TRBD2. Looked up from germline, CDR1 is DFQATT and CDR2 is SNEGSKA (reference sequence). This CDR3 region has 13 residues. The junction had 2 bases not matched to a gene; V was cut back by 4 bases and J by 5 bases. CDR3 nucleotides: TGCAGTGCTATCCTAGCGGGAGGAGATACGCAGTATTTT. Its translation is CSAILAGGDTQYF.

This chain connects TRBV2 to TRBJ2-5, with D unclear. CDR3 length: 10 amino acids. The V end was cut by 3 bases, the J end by 6 bases, with 2 bases between. In germline, CDR1 is SNHLY, CDR2 FYNNEI. CDR3 DNA sequence: TGTGCCAGCAGTGAGCAGACCCAGTACTTC. This sequence encodes CASSEQTQYF.

The J gene is TRBJ1-5, the V gene TRBV5-6; D unresolved. Germline values: CDR1 SGHDT, CDR2 YYEEEE. This CDR3 has 12 amino acids. V was trimmed by 6 bases and J by 5 bases, leaving 9 bases between them. CDR3 nucleotide sequence: TGTGCCAGCATCCTTTGGTATCAGCCCCAGCATTTT. Amino acid sequence: CASILWYQPQHF. The full variable domain, rest sourced from reference TRBV5-6 and TRBJ1-5, is DAGVTQSPTHLIKTRGQQVTLRCSPKSGHDTVSWYQQALGQGPQFIFQYYEEEERQRGNFPDRFSGHQFPNYSSELNVNALLLGDSALYLCASILWYQPQHFGDGTRLSIL.

CDR3 nucleotide sequence: TGCGCCAGCAGCACCGGAGGGCCAGAAGAGACCCAGTACTTC. Protein: CASSTGGPEETQYF. The rearrangement joins TRBV5-1 to TRBJ2-5, with a tentative D call TRBD2 (6 bases). The CDR3 consists of 14 residues. The germline V and J ends were trimmed by 4 bases and 3 bases, with 13 bases remaining between them. The germline V gene encodes CDR1 SGHRS and CDR2 YFSETQ.

This chain links TRBV20-1 with TRBJ1-2, with 11 bases lining up with TRBD1. Trimming at V came to 6 bases and at J to 5 bases, leaving 11 bases not matched to a gene. The CDR3 is made up of 15 amino acids. Germline assignment: CDR1 DFQATT and CDR2 SNEGSKA (reference sequence). CDR3 sequence (DNA): TGCAGTGCCGCCGAGACCCGGGACAGGGGGTATGGCTACACCTTC. Protein: CSAAETRDRGYGYTF.

The table lists this clonotype with a few counts. The rearrangement links TRBV29-1 to TRBJ2-7; no reliable D call. CDR3 length: 12 amino acids. Germline CDR1 is SQVTM and CDR2 is ANQGSEA. V gave up 2 bases and J gave up 0 bases, with 5 bases separating them. In nucleotides, the CDR3 is TGCAGCGTTGAAACATTCTCCTACGAGCAGTACTTC. Protein product: CSVETFSYEQYF.

The J gene is TRBJ2-1, the V gene TRBV27; D might be TRBD2 (5 bases). The V end was cut by 6 bases, the J end by 9 bases, with 15 bases between. There are 13 residues in the CDR3. Germline V gene lookup returns CDR1 MNHEY and CDR2 SMNVEV (reference sequence). The CDR3 region has the DNA TGTGCCAGCAGCCGCACTAGGGAGTCTGAGCAGTTCTTC. Protein: CASSRTRESEQFF.

This sequence joins TRBV20-1 and TRBJ2-1; D call uncertain. Trimming pared 7 bases from V and 7 bases from J, leaving 26 bases between. Germline V gene data show CDR1 as DFQATT and CDR2 as SNEGSKA (reference sequence). This CDR3 spans 16 amino acids. The CDR3, as DNA: TGCAGTGGATCCTTTCATATCGGTGGGTCGAGGAATGAGCAGTTCTTC. Translating it yields CSGSFHIGGSRNEQFF.

The chain links TRBV7-9 to TRBJ2-6; D might be TRBD1 or TRBD2, each matching 5 bases. The CDR3 length is 16 residues. CDR1 is SEHNR and CDR2 is FQNEAQ in the germline V gene (reference sequence). The V gene lost 3 bases and the J gene lost 0 bases, with 9 bases spanning the gap. The chain's CDR3 is CASSFGDVSGANVLTF. CDR3 in DNA: TGTGCCAGCAGCTTCGGGGACGTCTCTGGGGCCAACGTCCTGACTTTC.

This clonotype has only one observation. The genes are TRBV2 and TRBJ2-5; TRBD1 aligns across 8 bases. V shed 1 base and J 5 bases; nucleotides not matched to a gene: 3. Germline CDR1 SNHLY, CDR2 FYNNEI. The CDR3 covers 14 residues. The CDR3, as DNA: TGTGCCAGCAGTGAAGTCCCAGGGGGCGAGACCCAGTACTTC. Its protein product is CASSEVPGGETQYF.

In this sample, this clonotype turned up once. This chain connects TRBV5-4 to TRBJ2-1, with TRBD2 identical over 10 bases. This CDR3 spans 17 amino acids. Germline values: CDR1 SGHNT, CDR2 YYREEE (reference sequence). The V gene end was trimmed by 1 base and the J gene end by 4 bases; junction bases not matched to a gene: 8. The CDR3 coding sequence is TGTGCCAGCAGCTTGCCCCCTAGCGGGAGTGGGTACAATGAGCAGTTCTTC. Its protein is CASSLPPSGSGYNEQFF.

This clonotype was recorded once. The gene calls are TRBV27 and TRBJ1-2, with D tentatively TRBD1 (5 bases). This CDR3 region has 13 residues. Trimming pared 3 bases from V and 8 bases from J, leaving 13 bases between. From germline, CDR1 is MNHEY and CDR2 SMNVEV (reference sequence). DNA for the CDR3: TGTGCCAGCAGTTTGAGCAGGGCAGGCGGCTACACCTTC. It yields the protein CASSLSRAGGYTF.

V and J are TRBV6-1 and TRBJ2-3; D possibly matches TRBD1 or TRBD2 (6 bases each). The germline V gene encodes CDR1 MNHNS and CDR2 SASEGT. V was shortened by 2 bases and J by 6 bases, with 21 bases between the two germline ends. The CDR3 totals 17 residues. Here the CDR3 reads CASSERGWGRDGDTQYF. CDR3 DNA sequence: TGTGCCAGCAGTGAACGGGGATGGGGGCGGGACGGTGATACGCAGTATTTT.

The chain has TRBV5-5 and TRBJ2-6; maybe TRBD1 (5 bases). The V and J ends lost 2 bases and 0 bases respectively, with 15 bases between them. From germline, CDR1 is SGHKS and CDR2 YYEKEE (reference sequence). This CDR3 region has 18 residues. CDR3: CASSFSETANSGANVLTF. In DNA form, the CDR3 reads TGTGCCAGCAGCTTTTCCGAGACAGCGAACTCTGGGGCCAACGTCCTGACTTTC.

This clonotype was recorded once. The chain combines TRBV4-1 with TRBJ1-3; D is possibly TRBD1 (6 bases). Germline V gene lookup returns CDR1 MGHRA and CDR2 YSYEKL. The germline V and J ends were trimmed by 0 bases and 11 bases, with 14 bases remaining between them. CDR3 length equals 14 residues. CDR3 sequence (DNA): TGCGCCAGCAGCCAAGATAAACAGGGCAAACCCATATATTTT. Translation: CASSQDKQGKPIYF.

The genes are TRBV7-9 and TRBJ1-6; a possible D gene is TRBD1 (5 bases). This CDR3 is built from 14 residues. Germline V CDR1 and CDR2: SEHNR, FQNEAQ (reference sequence). The germline V and J ends were trimmed by 5 bases and 7 bases, with 12 bases remaining between them. This CDR3 is CASSGDQANSPLHF. Here the CDR3 DNA reads TGTGCCAGCAGCGGGGACCAAGCAAATTCACCCCTCCACTTT.

The rearrangement uses TRBV20-1 and TRBJ2-1; D is ambiguous. The CDR3 spans 13 residues. Germline CDR1 reads DFQATT; CDR2 reads SNEGSKA (reference sequence). V lost 2 bases, J lost 9 bases, and 14 bases lay in between. CDR3 DNA: TGCAGTGCTAGAAGTAGCCCCCACAGTGAGCAGTTCTTC. The encoded protein is CSARSSPHSEQFF.

CDR3 protein: CASSLALLAGASDVLTF. CDR3 bases: TGTGCCAGCAGCTTAGCGCTACTAGCGGGAGCTTCAGACGTCCTGACTTTC. The chain combines TRBV7-2 with TRBJ2-6; TRBD2 aligns across 11 bases. This CDR3 spans 17 amino acids. The ends lost 0 bases at V and 11 bases at J; junction bases unmatched: 9. CDR1 and CDR2 (germline): SGHTA, FQGNSA.

The count of this clonotype is one. The CDR3 loop reads CASSQLGRGTGETQYF. CDR3 DNA: TGCGCCAGCAGCCAGCTGGGCCGGGGAACAGGGGAGACCCAGTACTTC. The rearrangement joins TRBV4-3 to TRBJ2-5; D possibly corresponds to TRBD1 (6 bases). The germline V and J ends were trimmed by 3 bases and 5 bases, with 19 bases remaining between them. The CDR3 runs to 16 residues. Germline V lookup: CDR1 LGHNA, CDR2 YSLEER.

The rearrangement uses TRBV7-7 and TRBJ2-3; 7 bases agree with TRBD1. The CDR3 loop spans 14 amino acids. Germline CDR1 and CDR2: SSHAT and FNYEAQ (reference sequence). With 5 bases clipped from V and 6 bases from J, the junction kept 8 bases outside the gene matches. CDR3 residues: CASSTGQPRDTQYF. CDR3 nucleotides: TGTGCCAGCAGCACGGGACAGCCGCGGGATACGCAGTATTTT.